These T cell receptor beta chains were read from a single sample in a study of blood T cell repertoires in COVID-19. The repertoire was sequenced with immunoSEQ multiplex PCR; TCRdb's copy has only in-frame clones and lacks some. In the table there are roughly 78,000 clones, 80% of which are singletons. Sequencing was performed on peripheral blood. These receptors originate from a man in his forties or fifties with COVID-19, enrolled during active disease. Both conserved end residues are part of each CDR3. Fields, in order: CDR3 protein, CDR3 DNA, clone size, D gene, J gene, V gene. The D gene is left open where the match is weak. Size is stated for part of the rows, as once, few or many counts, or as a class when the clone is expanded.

CASSGGTGLAEKLFF | TGCGCCAGCAGCGGGGGGACAGGGTTGGCTGAAAAACTGTTTTTT | - | TRBD1 | TRBJ1-4 | TRBV5-1
CASSLAWGSGYEQYF | TGCGCCAGCAGCTTGGCCTGGGGTAGCGGATACGAGCAGTACTTC | - | - | TRBJ2-7 | TRBV5-1
CATSRARGGRYQETQYF | TGTGCCACCAGCAGGGCCCGCGGCGGGAGGTACCAAGAGACCCAGTACTTC | - | TRBD2 | TRBJ2-5 | TRBV15
CASSPLEGLDALSGYEQYF | TGTGCCAGCAGCCCCCTGGAGGGCCTGGACGCCTTAAGTGGGTACGAGCAGTACTTC | - | - | TRBJ2-7 | TRBV7-9
CASSLPTLAGAYNEQFF | TGTGCCAGCAGCTTACCTACCCTAGCGGGGGCCTACAATGAGCAGTTCTTC | many | TRBD2 | TRBJ2-1 | TRBV7-9
CASTRKQGAYYQPQHF | TGTGCCAGTACAAGAAAACAGGGGGCATATTATCAGCCCCAGCATTTT | - | TRBD1 | TRBJ1-5 | TRBV19
CSVKTGIYEQYF | TGCAGCGTAAAAACGGGGATTTACGAGCAGTACTTC | few | - | TRBJ2-7 | TRBV29-1
CASSSDRGRNRNTGELFF | TGTGCCAGCAGCTCCGACAGGGGGCGCAACCGGAACACCGGGGAGCTGTTTTTT | - | TRBD1 | TRBJ2-2 | TRBV7-9
CASSLGQGEEKLFF | TGCGCCAGCAGCCTCGGACAGGGTGAGGAAAAACTGTTTTTT | - | TRBD1 | TRBJ1-4 | TRBV4-3
CASSLMATDTQYF | TGCGCCAGCAGCTTAATGGCCACAGATACGCAGTATTTT | - | - | TRBJ2-3 | TRBV4-1
CASSLDRGAYGYTF | TGTGCCAGCTCACTGGACAGGGGAGCCTATGGCTACACCTTC | - | TRBD1 | TRBJ1-2 | TRBV18
CASSYQSTGKSYEQYF | TGTGCCAGCAGTTACCAATCTACAGGGAAATCATACGAGCAGTACTTC | - | - | TRBJ2-7 | TRBV6-5
CASSSLMGEGLAEQFF | TGTGCCAGCAGCTCCCTGATGGGGGAGGGCCTTGCCGAGCAGTTCTTC | few | TRBD2 | TRBJ2-1 | TRBV7-6
CASSPGAAVAYEQYF | TGTGCCAGCTCACCGGGGGCAGCGGTTGCCTACGAGCAGTACTTC | - | - | TRBJ2-7 | TRBV18
CASSPTSGGYNEQFF | TGTGCCAGCAGCCCCACTAGCGGGGGTTACAATGAGCAGTTCTTC | - | TRBD2 | TRBJ2-1 | TRBV4-2
CASRDSVNTEAFF | TGCGCCAGCCGTGACAGCGTGAACACTGAAGCTTTCTTT | few | - | TRBJ1-1 | TRBV5-1
CAWTKYTGGAGELFF | TGTGCCTGGACGAAATATACAGGGGGCGCCGGGGAGCTGTTTTTT | - | TRBD1 | TRBJ2-2 | TRBV30
CASSSRGRNTEAFF | TGTGCCAGCAGTAGCAGGGGGCGCAACACTGAAGCTTTCTTT | - | TRBD1 | TRBJ1-1 | TRBV27
CAWSVRDRDLTGYTF | TGTGCCTGGAGTGTACGGGACAGGGATTTAACTGGCTACACCTTC | - | TRBD1 | TRBJ1-2 | TRBV30
CASTGEYNSPLHF | TGTGCCTCCACAGGGGAGTACAATTCACCCCTCCACTTT | - | TRBD1 | TRBJ1-6 | TRBV30
CAWKGVPYNSPLHF | TGTGCCTGGAAAGGGGTGCCCTATAATTCACCCCTCCACTTT | few | - | TRBJ1-6 | TRBV30
CASSDSRPYSYGYTF | TGTGCCAGCAGTGATTCACGACCCTACAGTTATGGCTACACCTTC | - | - | TRBJ1-2 | TRBV6-1
CASSPQSGVEPGNTIYF | TGCGCCAGCAGCCCACAATCGGGGGTGGAGCCTGGAAACACCATATATTTT | - | - | TRBJ1-3 | TRBV4-1
CASSPLTGGQNEQFF | TGTGCCAGCTCACCCCTGACAGGGGGCCAGAATGAGCAGTTCTTC | - | TRBD1 | TRBJ2-1 | TRBV18
CASSIGGRAYEQYF | TGTGCCAGTAGTATTGGCGGGAGGGCCTACGAGCAGTACTTC | - | TRBD2 | TRBJ2-7 | TRBV19
CASSEGGHIDTQYF | TGTGCCAGCAGTGAGGGGGGGCATATAGATACGCAGTATTTT | - | - | TRBJ2-3 | TRBV6-4
CSAERHNEQFF | TGCAGTGCGGAGAGACACAATGAGCAGTTCTTC | few | - | TRBJ2-1 | TRBV20-1
CASSFLGGYGNTGELFF | TGTGCCAGCAGTTTCCTTGGGGGGTATGGGAACACCGGGGAGCTGTTTTTT | - | - | TRBJ2-2 | TRBV27
CATSSLQGAKQYF | TGTGCCACCAGCAGCTTACAGGGGGCAAAGCAGTACTTC | - | TRBD1 | TRBJ2-7 | TRBV15
CASIEGGTEAFF | TGTGCCAGCATAGAAGGGGGCACTGAAGCTTTCTTT | - | - | TRBJ1-1 | TRBV28
CSVDLYQDYGYTF | TGCAGCGTTGATCTCTACCAAGACTATGGCTACACCTTC | - | - | TRBJ1-2 | TRBV29-1
CASSSGDGGEETQYF | TGTGCCAGCAGTTCAGGGGACGGAGGCGAAGAGACCCAGTACTTC | - | - | TRBJ2-5 | TRBV6-2/TRBV6-3
CAIRTGVGNEQFF | TGTGCCATCCGGACGGGGGTGGGCAATGAGCAGTTCTTC | - | - | TRBJ2-1 | TRBV6-5
CALHTGREQYF | TGTGCCTTACACACAGGGCGGGAGCAGTACTTC | - | - | TRBJ2-7 | TRBV30
CASRDGQGSEQYF | TGTGCCAGCAGGGATGGACAGGGGAGCGAGCAGTACTTC | - | TRBD1 | TRBJ2-7 | TRBV13
CASSLIHRGRELFF | TGTGCCAGCAGTTTAATCCACAGGGGGCGGGAGCTGTTTTTT | - | TRBD1 | TRBJ2-2 | TRBV28
CASSLDTFGTDTQYF | TGTGCCAGCAGCCTTGACACCTTTGGCACAGATACGCAGTATTTT | once | - | TRBJ2-3 | TRBV9
CAWTETGELFF | TGTGCCTGGACTGAGACCGGGGAGCTGTTTTTT | - | - | TRBJ2-2 | TRBV30
CASSLKGQPQHF | TGTGCCAGCAGTTTAAAGGGGCAGCCCCAGCATTTT | - | - | TRBJ1-5 | TRBV28
CASASVMNTEAFF | TGTGCCAGCGCCAGCGTCATGAACACTGAAGCTTTCTTT | - | - | TRBJ1-1 | TRBV6-5
CASSPGTGGDYGYTF | TGTGCCAGCAGTCCAGGGACAGGGGGCGACTATGGCTACACCTTC | - | TRBD1 | TRBJ1-2 | TRBV7-3
CSVDHRVTDTQYF | TGCAGCGTTGACCACAGGGTTACAGATACGCAGTATTTT | - | - | TRBJ2-3 | TRBV29-1
CVSSEAGTSANQETQYF | TGTGTCAGCAGTGAAGCGGGGACTAGCGCAAACCAAGAGACCCAGTACTTC | - | TRBD2 | TRBJ2-5 | TRBV2
CASSYESFEQYF | TGTGCCAGCAGTTACGAGTCTTTCGAGCAGTACTTC | - | - | TRBJ2-7 | TRBV6-6
CSASNPSGSSYNEQFF | TGCAGTGCTAGTAATCCAAGCGGGAGCTCCTACAATGAGCAGTTCTTC | once | TRBD2 | TRBJ2-1 | TRBV20-1
CASSPPGDRNIQYF | TGTGCCAGCAGTCCCCCGGGGGATCGGAACATTCAGTACTTC | - | - | TRBJ2-4 | TRBV28
CASSKPTSGRTCEQYF | TGTGCCAGCAGCAAACCGACTAGCGGGAGAACGTGCGAGCAGTACTTC | - | - | TRBJ2-7 | TRBV21-1
CAWSEPGTGRNEKLFF | TGTGCCTGGAGCGAACCCGGGACAGGGAGAAATGAAAAACTGTTTTTT | - | TRBD1 | TRBJ1-4 | TRBV30
CASRQGNGNIQYF | TGTGCCAGTAGACAGGGGAATGGGAACATTCAGTACTTC | - | TRBD1 | TRBJ2-4 | TRBV27
CASSQRTGGNSYNEQFF | TGCGCCAGCAGCCAAAGGACAGGGGGGAACTCCTACAATGAGCAGTTCTTC | - | TRBD1 | TRBJ2-1 | TRBV4-3
CASSFRGQGRTDTQYF | TGTGCCAGCAGCTTCCGGGGACAGGGTAGAACAGATACGCAGTATTTT | - | TRBD1 | TRBJ2-3 | TRBV3-1/TRBV3-2
CASSSQVNQPQHF | TGTGCCAGCAGTTCTCAGGTCAATCAGCCCCAGCATTTT | - | - | TRBJ1-5 | TRBV6-5
CASSFSNQPQHF | TGTGCCAGCAGTTTCTCCAATCAGCCCCAGCATTTT | - | - | TRBJ1-5 | TRBV28
CASSFGLAGGLFSVDEQFF | TGTGCCAGCAGCTTTGGACTAGCGGGAGGGCTTTTCTCGGTAGATGAGCAGTTCTTC | few | TRBD2 | TRBJ2-1 | TRBV7-9
CASSQGGQGWGANTGELFF | TGTGCCAGCAGCCAAGGGGGACAGGGATGGGGCGCGAACACCGGGGAGCTGTTTTTT | - | TRBD1 | TRBJ2-2 | TRBV4-2
CSASPRLGGIVGEQYF | TGCAGTGCTAGTCCCCGATTGGGCGGGATAGTGGGGGAGCAGTACTTC | - | - | TRBJ2-7 | TRBV20-1
CAWSKQATEAFF | TGTGCCTGGAGTAAACAGGCCACTGAAGCTTTCTTT | - | - | TRBJ1-1 | TRBV30
CASSLGDSTQETQYF | TGTGCCAGCAGCTTAGGTGACAGCACCCAAGAGACCCAGTACTTC | - | - | TRBJ2-5 | TRBV11-2